The T cell receptor beta chain under discussion was sequenced for a study of blood T cell repertoires in COVID-19. Study summary: The samples span acute and convalescent COVID-19 from the United States, Italy and Spain. T cells, B-cell-depleted T cells, or PBMCs supplied cDNA or gDNA.

Original analysis: Amplification with reference gene primers provided the estimates of nucleated cell counts. Sequencing used immunoSEQ multiplex PCR; TCRdb keeps in-frame clones, though not all of them. V and J calls and clone size are those listed in that table; D and trimming were worked out from the DNA. The sample has approximately 77,000 clones, 65% to 85% seen once. The V and J ends lost 4 bases and 3 bases respectively, with 10 bases between them. The V gene's germline CDR1 is SGHNT and CDR2 YYREEE (reference sequence). CDR3 length equals 13 residues. The genes are TRBV5-4 and TRBJ1-2; D is perhaps TRBD1 (5 bases). The sequencing sample was made of peripheral blood. This receptor was obtained from a man aged 65 to 79 with active or convalescent COVID-19. CDR3 residues: CASSTGGDYGYTF. As DNA, the CDR3 is TGTGCCAGCAGCACAGGAGGGGACTATGGCTACACCTTC.